A selection of T cell receptor beta chains follows, all from one sample in a study of T cells expressing NK-cell markers. TCRdb reworked the 5' RACE reads into one entry per CDR3 protein, no DNA. The table for this sample gives roughly 390,000 distinct CDR3 sequences. The sequencing sample was made of blood T cells: a sorted CD56 or NKG2C T cell subset, CD4+ or CD8+ T cells, or bulk PBMC T cells (not recorded which). The receptors stem from a man between 18 and 69 years old in good health. CDR3s include the opening cysteine and the closing phenylalanine or tryptophan.

v_gene	j_gene	CDR3aa
TRBV20-1	TRBJ2-6	CSARGDRGGGANVLTF
TRBV27	TRBJ2-3	CASSPGLAGGPWYF
TRBV7-8	TRBJ2-3	CASSSELGLAGSTDTQYF
TRBV2	TRBJ1-5	CASRTGQGNQPQHF
TRBV5-1	TRBJ1-1	CASRTTGARTEAFF
TRBV9	TRBJ2-2	CASSALGFGELFF
TRBV28	TRBJ1-5	CASSDSGVSNQPQHF
TRBV10-3	TRBJ1-5	CAISGSGYQPQHF
TRBV20-1	TRBJ2-1	CSASPSGGLNYYYNEQFF
TRBV5-5	TRBJ2-1	CASSLVSGGVSYNEQFF
TRBV4-1	TRBJ2-1	CASSQVLRGGLSSYNEQFF
TRBV15	TRBJ1-1	CATSIHLGTRNTEAFF
TRBV7-6	TRBJ2-7	CASSLEGSGGSQYF
TRBV20-1	TRBJ1-4	CSARVTTNEKLFF
TRBV12-3/TRBV12-4	TRBJ1-6	CASSLARDGSPLHF
TRBV6-1	TRBJ2-6	CASRTGGSGANVLTF
TRBV5-1	TRBJ2-7	CASSSTGGSYEQYF
TRBV9	TRBJ1-2	CASSVDFFGAERGYTF
TRBV6-1	TRBJ2-5	CASSRGVLETQYF
TRBV29-1	TRBJ1-5	CSVGQGGVNQPQHF
TRBV20-1	TRBJ2-7	CSAATTGASYEQYF
TRBV6-2/TRBV6-3	TRBJ1-2	CASSFGGATDGYTF
TRBV5-1	TRBJ2-7	CASSRTSGDAYEQYF
TRBV6-1	TRBJ1-5	CASSSKYSNQPQHF
TRBV19	TRBJ2-7	CASPVRGLWDEQYF
TRBV10-3	TRBJ2-7	CAISGGLAETYEQYF
TRBV20-1	TRBJ2-1	CSVSGRYSYNEQFF
TRBV6-1	TRBJ1-1	CASRSNPGAMNTEAFF
TRBV5-5	TRBJ1-2	CASSLAGFDYGYTF
TRBV7-2	TRBJ2-2	CASRPDSASNTGELFF
TRBV7-2	TRBJ2-5	CASSLAGETQYF
TRBV6-5	TRBJ2-3	CASSYQSPADTQYF
TRBV5-5	TRBJ2-3	CASSFRIGHTDTQYF
TRBV20-1	TRBJ2-1	CSARFSGGNYNEQFF
TRBV2	TRBJ2-1	CAQKGLARPSSYNEQFF
TRBV28	TRBJ2-1	CASGFSGTGINEQFF
TRBV2	TRBJ2-6	CASLDRVSGANVLTF
TRBV10-3	TRBJ1-4	CAIRGQGPNEKLFF
TRBV12-3/TRBV12-4	TRBJ1-5	CASSPFGGAQPQHF
TRBV5-8	TRBJ2-5	CASSLAGQTQYF
TRBV12-3/TRBV12-4	TRBJ2-5	CASSRGLAGALNF
TRBV11-1	TRBJ2-4	CASSPRLAVGKNIQYF
TRBV5-1	TRBJ2-3	CASSFGQGYTDTQYF
TRBV18	TRBJ1-6	CASSPEGVYNSPLHF
TRBV2	TRBJ1-5	CASSRGPNSNQPQHF